The 20 T cell receptor beta chains below all came from one sample that was sequenced in a study of CD8+ T cells in alopecia areata. Sample treatment: oral pan-JAK inhibitor, 5-10 mg twice daily. RNA was isolated and reverse transcribed to cDNA, the sequencing template. The repertoire was sequenced with immunoSEQ multiplex PCR; TCRdb's copy has only in-frame clones and lacks some. Of 120,000 or so clones in the sample, over 55% were seen once. The material was CD4+ T cells sorted from blood, obtained at week 4, from a patient treated with tofacitinib. The receptor set was obtained from a human donor with alopecia areata.

A single count supports this clone. The rearrangement joins TRBV29-1 to TRBJ1-4; D call uncertain. CDR3 length: 11 amino acids. Deletions cut 4 bases from V and 3 bases from J, with 3 bases between. CDR1 SQVTM and CDR2 ANQGSEA come from the germline V gene. The CDR3 DNA sequence: TGCAGCGTTGCGGCTAATGAAAAACTGTTTTTT. As protein: CSVAANEKLFF.

CDR3 protein: CSAAILSTGELFF. The CDR3 DNA sequence: TGCAGCGCCGCCATTTTAAGCACCGGGGAGCTGTTTTTT. V and J are TRBV29-1 and TRBJ2-2; no clear D gene. This CDR3 comprises 13 residues. V lost 7 bases and J 4 bases, leaving 13 bases between the germline ends. Germline V gene data show CDR1 as SQVTM and CDR2 as ANQGSEA.

This chain uses TRBV27 with TRBJ2-6, with D uncertain. Germline CDR1 and CDR2: MNHEY and SMNVEV (reference sequence). The CDR3 extends over 14 amino acids. V was pared by 0 bases and J by 3 bases, with 3 bases between. The CDR3 nucleotides are TGTGCCAGCAGTTTATCGGGTGGGGCCAACGTCCTGACTTTC. Translation: CASSLSGGANVLTF.

This chain connects TRBV5-1 to TRBJ2-1, with TRBD2 identical over 15 bases. The CDR3 is made up of 18 amino acids. The J segment lost 3 bases and the V segment lost 4 bases, leaving 8 bases of the junction unmatched. The germline CDR1 and CDR2 sequences are SGHRS and YFSETQ. CDR3 sequence (DNA): TGCGCCAGCAGCCCACGGGGACTAGCGGGAGGTGGCTACAATGAGCAGTTCTTC. As protein: CASSPRGLAGGGYNEQFF.

The chain recombines TRBV10-3 with TRBJ1-5, with D possibly TRBD1 on 5 matching bases. Looked up from germline, CDR1 is ENHRY and CDR2 is SYGVKD. V was cut by 0 bases and J by 5 bases, with 11 bases left in between. The CDR3 totals 15 residues. The CDR3 sequence: CAISESGGTDQPQHF. The CDR3 bases are TGTGCCATCAGTGAGTCCGGGGGTACGGATCAGCCCCAGCATTTT.

V and J are TRBV23-1 and TRBJ2-3, with 14 bases aligning to TRBD2. TRBV23-1 carries the ORF label, with uncertain function. This CDR3 is built from 17 residues. Trimming at V came to 4 bases and at J to 4 bases, leaving 7 bases not matched to a gene. The DNA for the CDR3 is TGCGCCAGCAGTCTGCTAGGGACTAGCGGGAGTGCAGATACGCAGTATTTT. It yields the protein CASSLLGTSGSADTQYF.

This clone came up a few times. The chain couples TRBV4-1 to TRBJ2-1; no firm D call. Germline V gives CDR1 MGHRA, CDR2 YSYEKL. The ends were cut back, 1 base at V and 0 bases at J, with 10 bases in the middle. This CDR3 contains 16 residues. The DNA for the CDR3 is TGCGCCAGCAGCCAAGTTAATCTGGTCTCCTACAATGAGCAGTTCTTC. Its translation is CASSQVNLVSYNEQFF.

This chain links TRBV23-1 with TRBJ2-7; no firm D call. TRBV23-1 is an open reading frame, and its role is uncertain. This CDR3 spans 10 amino acids. V was clipped by 7 bases and J by 4 bases, with 5 bases between them. The CDR3 nucleotides are TGCGCCAGCATTCGTTACGAGCAGTACTTC. This encodes CASIRYEQYF.

The chain employs TRBV2 and TRBJ2-5, with a tentative D call TRBD2 (5 bases). The CDR3 has 14 residues. Germline V gene sequence: CDR1 SNHLY, CDR2 FYNNEI. V was pared by 6 bases and J by 2 bases, with 13 bases between. CDR3 in DNA: TGTGCCAGCAGGAAAATACTAGGGCAAGAGACCCAGTACTTC. This gives the protein CASRKILGQETQYF.

This sequence joins TRBV9 and TRBJ2-7, with D unresolved. Between the trimmed V and J ends, which lost 4 bases and 2 bases, there was a span of 4 bases. This CDR3 region has 11 residues. Looked up from germline, CDR1 is SGDLS and CDR2 is YYNGEE. For the CDR3, the DNA is TGTGCCAGCAGCAACACCTACGAGCAGTACTTC. Its translation is CASSNTYEQYF.

This clone was seen more than once but under ten times. This rearrangement joins TRBV10-3 to TRBJ1-2; 8 bases are shared with TRBD1. The V segment lost 4 bases and the J segment 6 bases; nucleotides outside the gene matches: 10. The CDR3 loop spans 15 amino acids. Germline-derived CDR1 and CDR2 are ENHRY and SYGVKD. In nucleotides, the CDR3 is TGTGCCATCAGTGGAGGACAGGGCGTAGTGGATGGCTACACCTTC. Translating gives CAISGGQGVVDGYTF.

The chain uses TRBV29-1 and TRBJ2-4; D assignment may be TRBD1 or TRBD2 (6 bases each). Germline loops: CDR1 SQVTM, CDR2 ANQGSEA. The V and J ends lost 3 bases and 7 bases respectively, with 16 bases between them. The CDR3 runs 14 residues. CDR3 amino acids: CSVEGGKGVNIQYF. CDR3 nucleotide sequence: TGCAGCGTTGAGGGGGGTAAGGGGGTGAACATTCAGTACTTC.

The table lists this clone with a few counts. J is TRBJ2-1 and V is TRBV29-1; D might be TRBD1 (6 bases). There are 15 residues in the CDR3. With 2 bases removed from V and 7 bases from J, the gap between germline ends came to 18 bases. The germline V gene encodes CDR1 SQVTM and CDR2 ANQGSEA. The CDR3 loop is CSVELTTGYRNEQFF. CDR3 sequence (DNA): TGCAGCGTTGAATTAACGACAGGTTATCGGAATGAGCAGTTCTTC.

The chain employs TRBV7-2 and TRBJ2-7; TRBD2 aligns across 13 bases. Germline V CDR1 and CDR2: SGHTA, FQGNSA. The CDR3 contains 16 residues. V shed 6 bases, J shed 2 bases, and the junction held 7 bases outside the gene matches. Written as DNA, the CDR3 is TGTGCCAGCAGGTCACTAGCGGGAGGGCTACCCTACGAGCAGTACTTC. Translating gives CASRSLAGGLPYEQYF.

This clone has a single count. The J gene is TRBJ2-2, the V gene TRBV19; D is ambiguous. This CDR3 is 15 amino acids long. V was shortened by 1 base and J by 4 bases, with 10 bases between the two germline ends. Germline-derived CDR1 and CDR2 are LNHDA and SQIVND (reference sequence). In DNA form, the CDR3 reads TGTGCCAGTAGTATAGCCGGGTTATTCACCGGGGAGCTGTTTTTT. Encoded protein: CASSIAGLFTGELFF.

The chain links TRBV29-1 to TRBJ2-2; D not certain. V lost 7 bases to trimming and J lost 6 bases, with 9 bases between them. CDR3 size: 11 residues. Germline CDR1 reads SQVTM; CDR2 reads ANQGSEA. The CDR3 sequence is CSGSLAGELFF. CDR3 in DNA: TGCAGCGGCAGCTTGGCCGGGGAGCTGTTTTTT.

V is TRBV25-1 and J is TRBJ1-6, with D tentatively TRBD1 (5 bases). Deletions cut 6 bases from V and 7 bases from J, with 19 bases between. CDR1 is MGHDK and CDR2 is SYGVNS in the germline V gene. The CDR3 is 16 amino acids. CDR3 protein: CASRLSGTAVNSPLHF. CDR3 sequence (DNA): TGTGCCAGCAGACTCTCCGGGACGGCCGTGAATTCACCCCTCCACTTT.

The chain carries TRBV10-3 and TRBJ2-7, with D tentatively TRBD1 (6 bases). CDR3 length equals 14 residues. Trimming removed 0 bases from V and 1 base from J, with 7 bases in between. Germline CDR1 ENHRY, CDR2 SYGVKD. The chain's CDR3 is CAISESGGSYEQYF. The CDR3 nucleotides read TGTGCCATCAGTGAGTCAGGGGGATCCTACGAGCAGTACTTC.

This chain uses TRBV29-1 with TRBJ2-3, with a tentative D call TRBD1 (6 bases). The germline V and J ends were trimmed by 1 base and 2 bases, with 10 bases remaining between them. The CDR3 has 14 amino acids. Germline assignment: CDR1 SQVTM and CDR2 ANQGSEA. This CDR3 reads CSVEADRLTDTQYF. The DNA for the CDR3 is TGCAGCGTTGAAGCGGACAGACTCACAGATACGCAGTATTTT.

This chain uses TRBV28 with TRBJ2-5, with D uncertain. Germline V gene sequence: CDR1 MDHEN, CDR2 SYDVKM. This CDR3 region has 13 residues. Trimming shortened V by 2 bases and J by 5 bases, and 9 bases separated the two germline ends. CDR3 amino acids: CASSLQITETQYF. CDR3 coding DNA: TGTGCCAGCAGTTTACAAATCACGGAGACCCAGTACTTC.